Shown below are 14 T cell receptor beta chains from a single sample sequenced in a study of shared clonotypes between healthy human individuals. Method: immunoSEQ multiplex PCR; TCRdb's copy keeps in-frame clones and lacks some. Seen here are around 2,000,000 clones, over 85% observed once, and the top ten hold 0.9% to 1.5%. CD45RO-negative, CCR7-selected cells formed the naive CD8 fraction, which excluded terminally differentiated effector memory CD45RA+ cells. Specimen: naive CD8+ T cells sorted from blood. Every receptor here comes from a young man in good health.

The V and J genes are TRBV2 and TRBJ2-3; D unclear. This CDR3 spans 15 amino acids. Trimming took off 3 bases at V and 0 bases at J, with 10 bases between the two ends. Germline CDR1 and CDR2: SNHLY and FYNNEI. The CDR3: CASSESQASTDTQYF. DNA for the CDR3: TGTGCCAGCAGTGAGTCGCAGGCGAGCACAGATACGCAGTATTTT.

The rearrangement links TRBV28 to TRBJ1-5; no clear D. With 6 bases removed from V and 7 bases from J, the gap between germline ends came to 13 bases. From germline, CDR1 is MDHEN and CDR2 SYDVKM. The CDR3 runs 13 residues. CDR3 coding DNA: TGTGCCAGCAGGGCCCGGGTCGTGCAGCCCCAGCATTTT. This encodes CASRARVVQPQHF.

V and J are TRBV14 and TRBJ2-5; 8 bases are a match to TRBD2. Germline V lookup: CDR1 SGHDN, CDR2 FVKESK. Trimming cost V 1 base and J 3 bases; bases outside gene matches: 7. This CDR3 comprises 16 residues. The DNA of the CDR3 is TGTGCCAGCAGCCAAGCGACGGGGGGGCCGGAAGAGACCCAGTACTTC. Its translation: CASSQATGGPEETQYF.

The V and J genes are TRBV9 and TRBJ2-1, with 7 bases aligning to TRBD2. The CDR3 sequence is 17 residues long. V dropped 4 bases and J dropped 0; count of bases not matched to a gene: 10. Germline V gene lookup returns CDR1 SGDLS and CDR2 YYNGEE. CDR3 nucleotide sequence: TGTGCCAGCAGCCCAGAGCGAGCGGGGAACTCCTACAATGAGCAGTTCTTC. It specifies CASSPERAGNSYNEQFF.

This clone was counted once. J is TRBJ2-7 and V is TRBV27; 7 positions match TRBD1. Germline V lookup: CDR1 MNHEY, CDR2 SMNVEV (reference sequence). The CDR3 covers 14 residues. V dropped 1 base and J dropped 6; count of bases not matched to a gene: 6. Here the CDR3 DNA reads TGTGCCAGCAGTTTATTAGACAGGGCAGGCGAGCAGTACTTC. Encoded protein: CASSLLDRAGEQYF.

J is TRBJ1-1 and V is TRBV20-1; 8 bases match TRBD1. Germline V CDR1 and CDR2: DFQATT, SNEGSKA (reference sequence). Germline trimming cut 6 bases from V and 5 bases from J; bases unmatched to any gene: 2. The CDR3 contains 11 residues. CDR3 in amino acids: CSAWDRTEAFF. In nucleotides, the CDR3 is TGCAGTGCCTGGGACAGGACTGAAGCTTTCTTT.

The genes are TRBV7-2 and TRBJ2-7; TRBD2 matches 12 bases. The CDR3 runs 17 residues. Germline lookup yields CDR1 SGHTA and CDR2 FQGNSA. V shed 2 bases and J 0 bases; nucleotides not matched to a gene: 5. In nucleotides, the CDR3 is TGTGCCAGCAGCTTAACTAGCGGGAGGTGGAGCTCCTACGAGCAGTACTTC. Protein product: CASSLTSGRWSSYEQYF.

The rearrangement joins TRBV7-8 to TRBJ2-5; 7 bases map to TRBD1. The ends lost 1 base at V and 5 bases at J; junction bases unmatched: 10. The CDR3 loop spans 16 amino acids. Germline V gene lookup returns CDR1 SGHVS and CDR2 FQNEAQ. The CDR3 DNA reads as TGTGCCAGCAGCTTAGGGGACAGCTCGTCTAGGGAGACCCAGTACTTC. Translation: CASSLGDSSSRETQYF.

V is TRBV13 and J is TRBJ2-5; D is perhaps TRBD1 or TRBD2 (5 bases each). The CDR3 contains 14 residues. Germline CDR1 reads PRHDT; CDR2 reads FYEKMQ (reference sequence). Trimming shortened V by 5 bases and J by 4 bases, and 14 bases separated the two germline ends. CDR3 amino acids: CASSPLGAGETQYF. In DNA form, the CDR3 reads TGTGCCAGCAGCCCCCTCGGGGCGGGAGAGACCCAGTACTTC.

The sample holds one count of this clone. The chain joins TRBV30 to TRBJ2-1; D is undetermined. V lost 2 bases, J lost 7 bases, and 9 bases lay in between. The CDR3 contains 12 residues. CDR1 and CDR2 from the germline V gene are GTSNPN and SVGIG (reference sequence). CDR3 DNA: TGTGCCTGGAGTACAACTTGGAATGAGCAGTTCTTC. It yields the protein CAWSTTWNEQFF.

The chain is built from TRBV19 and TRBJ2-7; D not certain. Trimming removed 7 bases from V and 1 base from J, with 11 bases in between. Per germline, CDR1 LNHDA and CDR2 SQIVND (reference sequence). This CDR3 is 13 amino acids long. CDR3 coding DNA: TGTGCCAGTAAGCCAGGCTTTTCCTACGAGCAGTACTTC. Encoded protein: CASKPGFSYEQYF.

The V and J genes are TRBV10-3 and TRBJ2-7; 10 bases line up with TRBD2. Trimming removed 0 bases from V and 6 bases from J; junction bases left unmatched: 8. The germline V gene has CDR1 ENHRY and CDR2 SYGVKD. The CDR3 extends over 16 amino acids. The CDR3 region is CAISESMGLALSEQYF. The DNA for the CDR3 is TGTGCCATCAGTGAGTCGATGGGACTAGCGTTAAGCGAGCAGTACTTC.

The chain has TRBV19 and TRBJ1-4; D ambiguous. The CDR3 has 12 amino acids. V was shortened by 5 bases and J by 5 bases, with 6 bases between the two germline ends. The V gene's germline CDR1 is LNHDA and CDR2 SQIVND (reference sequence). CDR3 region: CASSGPNEKLFF. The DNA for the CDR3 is TGTGCCAGTAGTGGGCCGAATGAAAAACTGTTTTTT.

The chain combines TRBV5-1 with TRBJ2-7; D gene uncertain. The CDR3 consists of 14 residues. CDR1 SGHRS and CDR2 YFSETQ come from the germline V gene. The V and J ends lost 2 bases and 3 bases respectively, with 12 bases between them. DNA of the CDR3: TGCGCCAGCAGCTTTAACCTGGGGTACTACGAGCAGTACTTC. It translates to CASSFNLGYYEQYF.